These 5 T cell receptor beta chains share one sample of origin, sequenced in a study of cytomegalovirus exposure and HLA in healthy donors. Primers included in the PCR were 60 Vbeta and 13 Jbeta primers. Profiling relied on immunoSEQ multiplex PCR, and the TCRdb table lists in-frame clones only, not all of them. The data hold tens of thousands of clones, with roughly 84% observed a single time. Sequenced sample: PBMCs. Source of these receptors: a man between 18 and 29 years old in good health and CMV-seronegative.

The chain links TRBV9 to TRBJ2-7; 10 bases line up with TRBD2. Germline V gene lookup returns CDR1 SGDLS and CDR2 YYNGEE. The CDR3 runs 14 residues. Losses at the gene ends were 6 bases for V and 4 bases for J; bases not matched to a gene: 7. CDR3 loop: CASNPSGSRYEQYF. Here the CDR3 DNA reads TGTGCCAGCAACCCTAGCGGGAGTCGATACGAGCAGTACTTC.

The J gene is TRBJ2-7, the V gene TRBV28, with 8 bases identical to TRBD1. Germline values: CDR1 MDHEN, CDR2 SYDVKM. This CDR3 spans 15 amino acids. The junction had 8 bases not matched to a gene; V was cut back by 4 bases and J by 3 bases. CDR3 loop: CASSSTGEQSYEQYF. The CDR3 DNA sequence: TGTGCCAGCAGTTCGACAGGGGAGCAGAGCTACGAGCAGTACTTC.

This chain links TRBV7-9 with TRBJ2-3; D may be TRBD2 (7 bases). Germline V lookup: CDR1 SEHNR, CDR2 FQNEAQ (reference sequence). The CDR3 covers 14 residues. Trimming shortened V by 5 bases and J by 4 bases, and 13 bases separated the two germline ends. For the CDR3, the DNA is TGTGCCAGCAGCCCCGGGGGGCCCTCAGATACGCAGTATTTT. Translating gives CASSPGGPSDTQYF. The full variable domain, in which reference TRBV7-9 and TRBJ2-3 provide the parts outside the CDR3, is DTGVSQNPRHKITKRGQNVTFRCDPISEHNRLYWYRQTLGQGPEFLTYFQNEAQLEKSRLLSDRFSAERPKGSFSTLEIQRTEQGDSAMYLCASSPGGPSDTQYFGPGTRLTVL.

CDR3 bases: TGCAGCGCCCGAGGGGGCGCAGAAGTTAGTGGCTACACCTTC. Residues: CSARGGAEVSGYTF. V is TRBV29-1 and J is TRBJ1-2; 7 positions agree with TRBD1. The CDR3 totals 14 residues. Per the germline V gene, CDR1 is SQVTM and CDR2 is ANQGSEA. The junction had 15 bases not matched to a gene; V was cut back by 7 bases and J by 7 bases. Filled out from reference TRBV29-1 and TRBJ1-2, the complete variable domain reads SAVISQKPSRDICQRGTSLTIQCQVDSQVTMMFWYRQQPGQSLTLIATANQGSEATYESGFVIDKFPISRPNLTFSTLTVSNMSPEDSSIYLCSARGGAEVSGYTFGSGTRLTVV.

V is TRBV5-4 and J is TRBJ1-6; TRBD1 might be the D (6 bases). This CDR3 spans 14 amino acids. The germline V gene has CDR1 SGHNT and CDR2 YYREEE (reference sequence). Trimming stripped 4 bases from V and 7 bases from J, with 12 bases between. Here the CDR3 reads CASSTDRNNSPLHF. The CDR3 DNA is TGTGCCAGCAGCACCGACAGGAACAATTCACCCCTCCACTTT.